This entry is about one TCR beta chain. The antigen is undetermined. This entry is derived from a study of cytomegalovirus exposure and HLA in healthy donors. The study, taken as a whole, reports: Several of the most significant clusters were apparently associated with common viral pathogens in a later analysis. DRB1 showed the most TCR associations and HLA-C the fewest in a later analysis, as rates varied by HLA locus.

Both 60 Vbeta primers and 13 Jbeta primers went into the PCR. Sequenced by immunoSEQ multiplex PCR; TCRdb stores in-frame clones only, minus some. The table shows 200,000 to 250,000 clones, with 78% occurring only once. This sequence originates from a male donor in good health and CMV-seronegative. Source material: PBMCs.

The CDR3 DNA is TGTGCCAGCAGAAGGACTAGCGGGAGGGTTTCAGATACGCAGTATTTT. It encodes CASRRTSGRVSDTQYF. The gene calls are TRBV2 and TRBJ2-3; 15 bases are a match to TRBD2. The V and J ends lost 6 bases and 4 bases, in that order; junction bases with no gene match: 5. Germline V gives CDR1 SNHLY, CDR2 FYNNEI. The CDR3 is 16 residues long.